The TCR beta chain under discussion was sequenced for a study of monozygotic twins with inflammatory bowel disease. CDR3 length equals 15 residues. CDR1 is MNHNS and CDR2 is SASEGT in the germline V gene. Each CDR3 protein gets one entry in TCRdb, which reprocessed the 5' RACE reads and gives no DNA. The sample includes approximately 420,000 distinct CDR3 sequences. The chain recombines TRBV6-1 with TRBJ2-3. Specimen: blood. The receptor was isolated from a human donor with ulcerative colitis or Crohn's disease, or a healthy co-twin of an affected twin (not recorded which). CDR3 in amino acids: CASSRTRYSTDTQYF.